The 17 T cell receptor beta chains below come from one sample, sequenced in a study of graft-versus-host responses after intestinal transplantation. What these receptors recognize is not known. Sequencing was performed with immunoSEQ multiplex PCR; in TCRdb, only in-frame clones are kept and a portion is missing. Among under 150,000 clones listed, 90% were seen once. The specimen was unstimulated CD4+ T cells sorted from spleen or lymph node cells, collected before intestinal transplant. The receptors were gathered from a human donor who received an intestinal transplant.

The V gene is TRBV6-5, the J gene TRBJ2-3, with D possibly TRBD2 on 6 matching bases. The CDR3 extends over 14 amino acids. The ends were cut back, 5 bases at V and 4 bases at J, with 13 bases in the middle. Germline V gene sequence: CDR1 MNHEY, CDR2 SVGAGI. CDR3 DNA: TGTGCCAGCAGTGGAATAGGAGGGGCAGATACGCAGTATTTT. Translating gives CASSGIGGADTQYF.

The chain joins TRBV19 to TRBJ1-5; 10 positions match TRBD1. Trimming cost V 2 bases and J 4 bases; bases outside gene matches: 11. CDR1 and CDR2 from the germline V gene are LNHDA and SQIVND (reference sequence). CDR3 length equals 18 residues. CDR3 protein: CASSINGQGVRGNQPQHF. CDR3 nucleotides: TGTGCCAGTAGTATAAACGGACAGGGGGTAAGGGGTAATCAGCCCCAGCATTTT.

The rearrangement joins TRBV19 to TRBJ2-3, with a possible D match to TRBD2 (6 bases). V was pared by 0 bases and J by 3 bases, with 10 bases between. Germline V gives CDR1 LNHDA, CDR2 SQIVND (reference sequence). The CDR3 is 15 residues long. The CDR3 protein is CASSIDHRGTDTQYF. CDR3 nucleotides: TGTGCCAGTAGTATAGATCATCGGGGGACAGATACGCAGTATTTT.

The rearrangement joins TRBV5-5 to TRBJ2-3; tentative D call: TRBD2 (7 bases). Germline V gene sequence: CDR1 SGHKS, CDR2 YYEKEE (reference sequence). This CDR3 has 20 residues. The V gene lost 2 bases and the J gene lost 2 bases, with 27 bases spanning the gap. The CDR3 coding sequence is TGTGCCAGCAGCTTTAGGGGGGGGCTTGGGGCAGCCACCACCACAGATACGCAGTATTTT. It yields the protein CASSFRGGLGAATTTDTQYF. The whole variable domain, filled in from reference TRBV5-5 and TRBJ2-3, reads DAGVTQSPTHLIKTRGQQVTLRCSPISGHKSVSWYQQVLGQGPQFIFQYYEKEERGRGNFPDRFSARQFPNYSSELNVNALLLGDSALYLCASSFRGGLGAATTTDTQYFGPGTRLTVL.

The chain couples TRBV18 to TRBJ2-7; 7 bases fit TRBD1. V was pared by 0 bases and J by 5 bases, with 4 bases of the junction left unmatched. Germline V CDR1 and CDR2: KGHSH, LQKENI. The CDR3 consists of 14 residues. Here the CDR3 DNA reads TGTGCCAGCTCACCACCAAATACAGGGGACGAGCAGTACTTC. Protein: CASSPPNTGDEQYF.

This rearrangement joins TRBV5-1 to TRBJ2-6; perhaps TRBD1 as D (5 bases). This CDR3 region has 16 residues. V was trimmed by 0 bases and J by 1 base, leaving 8 bases between them. CDR1 and CDR2 (germline): SGHRS, YFSETQ. The CDR3 spells CASSLVSGSGANVLTF. The CDR3, as DNA: TGCGCCAGCAGCTTGGTTTCAGGGTCTGGGGCCAACGTCCTGACTTTC.

The rearrangement joins TRBV2 to TRBJ1-1; 7 nucleotides line up with TRBD1. Germline CDR1 reads SNHLY; CDR2 reads FYNNEI. J was trimmed by 3 bases and V by 5 bases; bases with no gene match: 3. The CDR3 totals 13 residues. CDR3: CASSPQGYTEAFF. CDR3 DNA: TGTGCCAGCAGTCCACAGGGGTACACTGAAGCTTTCTTT. Variable domain in full (rest from reference TRBV2 and TRBJ1-1): EPEVTQTPSHQVTQMGQEVILRCVPISNHLYFYWYRQILGQKVEFLVSFYNNEISEKSEIFDDQFSVERPDGSNFTLKIRSTKLEDSAMYFCASSPQGYTEAFFGQGTRLTVV.

The table lists this clone with a count of one. The chain combines TRBV5-1 with TRBJ1-3; D perhaps matches TRBD1 (6 bases). CDR3 length: 14 residues. V gave up 2 bases and J gave up 4 bases, with 10 bases separating them. Looked up from germline, CDR1 is SGHRS and CDR2 is YFSETQ. The CDR3 region is CASSLGGDGNTIYF. The CDR3 nucleotides read TGCGCCAGCAGCTTAGGGGGTGACGGAAACACCATATATTTT.

V usage is TRBV5-4 and J usage is TRBJ1-1, with TRBD1 matching 7 bases. This CDR3 is 12 amino acids long. Germline lookup yields CDR1 SGHNT and CDR2 YYREEE (reference sequence). V trimming: 5 bases; J trimming: 7 bases; junction bases outside the gene matches: 5. The CDR3 spells CASSSRTGEAFF. For the CDR3, the DNA is TGTGCCAGCAGTTCCCGGACAGGTGAAGCTTTCTTT.

V and J are TRBV5-1 and TRBJ2-1; D gene unclear. CDR3 length: 14 residues. The V gene's germline CDR1 is SGHRS and CDR2 YFSETQ. V shed 2 bases and J shed 3 bases, with 9 bases lying between them. The CDR3 DNA sequence: TGCGCCAGCAGCTTTTCGGGTGACTACAATGAGCAGTTCTTC. This gives the protein CASSFSGDYNEQFF.

This chain connects TRBV18 to TRBJ1-4; D gene unclear. Between the trimmed V and J ends, which lost 3 bases and 3 bases, there was a span of 11 bases. CDR1 KGHSH and CDR2 LQKENI come from the germline V gene. The CDR3 loop spans 15 amino acids. The CDR3 sequence: CASSPLAGPNEKLFF. The CDR3 region has the DNA TGTGCCAGCTCACCTCTTGCTGGGCCTAATGAAAAACTGTTTTTT.

The chain has TRBV2 and TRBJ2-2; 7 bases align to TRBD1. The length of the CDR3 is 15 residues. V shed 6 bases, J shed 0 bases, and the junction held 4 bases outside the gene matches. The germline V gene has CDR1 SNHLY and CDR2 FYNNEI. The DNA for the CDR3 is TGTGCCAGCAGCTCTGGGACAGCGAACACCGGGGAGCTGTTTTTT. Translation: CASSSGTANTGELFF.

V usage is TRBV6-5 and J usage is TRBJ1-1, with a possible D match to TRBD1 (6 bases). The germline V and J ends were trimmed by 7 bases and 4 bases, with 13 bases remaining between them. The CDR3 contains 13 residues. Germline V lookup: CDR1 MNHEY, CDR2 SVGAGI. The CDR3 spells CASTLRGGTEAFF. The CDR3 region has the DNA TGTGCCAGCACCTTACGAGGGGGCACTGAAGCTTTCTTT.

The chain recombines TRBV5-1 with TRBJ1-2, with 10 bases matching TRBD1. This CDR3 region has 14 residues. Germline CDR1 is SGHRS and CDR2 is YFSETQ. V shed 3 bases and J 4 bases; nucleotides not matched to a gene: 3. The CDR3: CASSWDRGAYGYTF. CDR3 DNA: TGCGCCAGCAGCTGGGACAGGGGAGCCTATGGCTACACCTTC.

The rearrangement joins TRBV6-6 to TRBJ2-1; 9 nucleotides agree with TRBD2. The length of the CDR3 is 14 residues. Looked up from germline, CDR1 is MNHNY and CDR2 is SVGAGI (reference sequence). Losses at the gene ends were 5 bases for V and 7 bases for J; bases not matched to a gene: 6. The CDR3 here is CASSTAGGRNEQFF. CDR3 nucleotide sequence: TGTGCCAGCAGTACAGCGGGGGGCAGGAATGAGCAGTTCTTC.

In nucleotides, the CDR3 is TGCGCCAGCAGCTTGGAGCCTCAAGCAAACACCATATATTTT. Protein sequence: CASSLEPQANTIYF. The chain links TRBV5-1 to TRBJ1-3; D call uncertain. V was pared by 0 bases and J by 6 bases, with 10 bases between. This CDR3 is 14 amino acids long. Germline V gives CDR1 SGHRS, CDR2 YFSETQ.

The chain carries TRBV5-5 and TRBJ1-1, with unresolved D. The CDR3 loop spans 13 amino acids. V lost 0 bases, J lost 0 bases, and 3 bases lay in between. Germline CDR1 and CDR2: SGHKS and YYEKEE (reference sequence). CDR3 sequence (DNA): TGTGCCAGCAGCTTGGCGGTGAACACTGAAGCTTTCTTT. Protein: CASSLAVNTEAFF.